Listed below are T cell receptor beta chains from one sample, sequenced in a study of control samples from healthy donors and cancer patients. Assay used: immunoSEQ multiplex PCR; TCRdb lists only in-frame clones, some missing. The sample records around 70,000 clones, about 94% being singletons. What was sequenced was blood. The source of these receptors is a woman aged 30 to 39 in good health. CDR3s include the opening cysteine and the closing phenylalanine or tryptophan. Each record gives: J gene, clone size, V gene, D gene, CDR3 protein, CDR3 DNA. The D gene is left open where the match is weak. Some rows mark clone size as missing; the rest say once, few, many or name a class of expanded clone.

J gene: TRBJ1-1
clone size: .
V gene: TRBV14
D gene: .
CDR3 protein: CASSQDTYTEAFF
CDR3 DNA: TGTGCCAGCAGCCAAGATACATACACTGAAGCTTTCTTT

J gene: TRBJ1-2
clone size: .
V gene: TRBV13
D gene: .
CDR3 protein: CASSARDRRYGYTF
CDR3 DNA: TGTGCCAGCAGCGCTCGAGACAGGCGGTATGGCTACACCTTC

J gene: TRBJ1-2
clone size: .
V gene: TRBV7-3
D gene: TRBD1
CDR3 protein: CASSLTGTGAPYGYTF
CDR3 DNA: TGTGCCAGCAGCCTAACCGGGACAGGGGCCCCCTATGGCTACACCTTC

J gene: TRBJ2-1
clone size: .
V gene: TRBV5-1
D gene: .
CDR3 protein: CASTVDNEQFF
CDR3 DNA: TGCGCCAGCACGGTAGACAATGAGCAGTTCTTC

J gene: TRBJ1-2
clone size: few
V gene: TRBV3-1/TRBV3-2
D gene: .
CDR3 protein: CASSQLGEVLGGYTF
CDR3 DNA: TGTGCCAGCAGCCAATTGGGCGAAGTGCTGGGGGGCTACACCTTC

J gene: TRBJ2-7
clone size: .
V gene: TRBV28
D gene: .
CDR3 protein: CASSSGAYEQYF
CDR3 DNA: TGTGCCAGCAGTTCAGGGGCCTACGAGCAGTACTTC

J gene: TRBJ1-5
clone size: .
V gene: TRBV7-9
D gene: .
CDR3 protein: CASSSETVRNQPQHF
CDR3 DNA: TGTGCCAGCAGCTCAGAGACGGTACGCAATCAGCCCCAGCATTTT

J gene: TRBJ1-2
clone size: few
V gene: TRBV7-8
D gene: TRBD1
CDR3 protein: CASSSYSGQGFDGYTF
CDR3 DNA: TGTGCCAGCAGCTCTTACTCAGGACAGGGGTTTGATGGCTACACCTTC

J gene: TRBJ1-1
clone size: .
V gene: TRBV6-4
D gene: .
CDR3 protein: CASSATFSRFSTEAFF
CDR3 DNA: TGTGCCAGCAGTGCCACGTTTAGCCGATTTTCCACTGAAGCTTTCTTT

J gene: TRBJ1-1
clone size: once
V gene: TRBV25-1
D gene: TRBD1
CDR3 protein: CASRNRGSTEAFF
CDR3 DNA: TGTGCCAGCAGGAACAGGGGTTCGACTGAAGCTTTCTTT

J gene: TRBJ1-3
clone size: .
V gene: TRBV28
D gene: .
CDR3 protein: CASSWGNTIYF
CDR3 DNA: TGTGCCAGCAGTTGGGGAAACACCATATATTTT

J gene: TRBJ1-4
clone size: .
V gene: TRBV30
D gene: .
CDR3 protein: CAWSGGVGSEKLFF
CDR3 DNA: TGTGCCTGGAGTGGAGGGGTGGGAAGTGAAAAACTGTTTTTT

J gene: TRBJ2-5
clone size: .
V gene: TRBV11-2
D gene: TRBD2
CDR3 protein: CASSLDGVAGGGQETQYF
CDR3 DNA: TGTGCCAGCAGCTTAGATGGGGTAGCGGGGGGAGGTCAAGAGACCCAGTACTTC

J gene: TRBJ1-2
clone size: .
V gene: TRBV5-6
D gene: TRBD1
CDR3 protein: CASSFQGGPSYGYTF
CDR3 DNA: TGTGCCAGCAGCTTCCAGGGGGGCCCGAGCTATGGCTACACCTTC

J gene: TRBJ2-1
clone size: .
V gene: TRBV7-9
D gene: TRBD2
CDR3 protein: CASRPRAGGHNEQFF
CDR3 DNA: TGTGCCAGCAGGCCTAGGGCGGGGGGGCACAATGAGCAGTTCTTC

J gene: TRBJ2-5
clone size: .
V gene: TRBV11-3
D gene: .
CDR3 protein: CASSRPGETQYF
CDR3 DNA: TGTGCCAGCAGCCGACCGGGGGAGACCCAGTACTTC

J gene: TRBJ2-1
clone size: .
V gene: TRBV4-2
D gene: .
CDR3 protein: CASSQEVLNEQFF
CDR3 DNA: TGTGCCAGCAGCCAAGAGGTTTTGAATGAGCAGTTCTTC

J gene: TRBJ1-5
clone size: .
V gene: TRBV9
D gene: TRBD1
CDR3 protein: CASSVEGGGNQPQHF
CDR3 DNA: TGTGCCAGCAGCGTAGAAGGGGGCGGCAATCAGCCCCAGCATTTT

J gene: TRBJ1-2
clone size: few
V gene: TRBV20-1
D gene: .
CDR3 protein: CSARETYGYTF
CDR3 DNA: TGCAGTGCAAGGGAGACCTATGGCTACACCTTC

J gene: TRBJ1-6
clone size: .
V gene: TRBV30
D gene: TRBD1
CDR3 protein: CAWSPDRGDFFSSYNSPLHF
CDR3 DNA: TGTGCCTGGAGCCCGGACAGGGGTGATTTTTTCTCCTCCTATAATTCACCCCTCCACTTT

J gene: TRBJ1-2
clone size: .
V gene: TRBV4-1
D gene: .
CDR3 protein: CASSQDRSYGYTF
CDR3 DNA: TGCGCCAGCAGCCAAGATAGATCCTATGGCTACACCTTC

J gene: TRBJ1-1
clone size: .
V gene: TRBV29-1
D gene: .
CDR3 protein: CSATPSGGRAEAFF
CDR3 DNA: TGCAGCGCCACCCCGTCGGGGGGCCGAGCTGAAGCTTTCTTT